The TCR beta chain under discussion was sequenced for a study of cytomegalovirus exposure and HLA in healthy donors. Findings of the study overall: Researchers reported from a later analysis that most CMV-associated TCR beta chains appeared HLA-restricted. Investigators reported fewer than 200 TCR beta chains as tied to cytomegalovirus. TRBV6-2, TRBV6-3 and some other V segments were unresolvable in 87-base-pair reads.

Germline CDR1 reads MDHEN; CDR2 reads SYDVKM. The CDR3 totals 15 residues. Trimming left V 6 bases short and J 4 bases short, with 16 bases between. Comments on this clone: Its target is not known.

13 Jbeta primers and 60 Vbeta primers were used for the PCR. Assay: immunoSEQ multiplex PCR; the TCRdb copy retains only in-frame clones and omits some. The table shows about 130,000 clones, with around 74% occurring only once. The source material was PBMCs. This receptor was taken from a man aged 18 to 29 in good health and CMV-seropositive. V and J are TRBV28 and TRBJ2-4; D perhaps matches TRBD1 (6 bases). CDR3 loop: CASSTTGFGKNIQYF. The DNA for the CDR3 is TGTGCCAGCAGCACGACAGGTTTTGGTAAAAACATTCAGTACTTC.